A selection of T cell receptor beta chains follows, all from one sample in a study of Ad26.COV2.S vaccination and SARS-CoV-2 variants. The method was immunoSEQ multiplex PCR; TCRdb's version includes in-frame clones alone and lacks a portion of them. This table has 240,000 or so clones, roughly 90% appearing once. The specimen was peripheral blood, collected in a trial of Ad26.COV2.S vaccine versus placebo. All receptors come from a person between 18 and 65 years old who received the Ad26.COV2.S COVID-19 vaccine or a placebo. The CDR3 runs from the conserved cysteine through the conserved F or W. The order of the fields is V gene, CDR3 length, CDR3 protein.

v_call: TRBV11-3; cdr3_length: 17; cdr3_aa: CASSSYTGTVNTGELFF
v_call: TRBV10-2; cdr3_length: 11; cdr3_aa: CASSLTDTQYF
v_call: TRBV15; cdr3_length: 17; cdr3_aa: CATSRDNGGLTNEKLFF
v_call: TRBV7-3; cdr3_length: 15; cdr3_aa: CASSLEGALSGELFF
v_call: TRBV27; cdr3_length: 17; cdr3_aa: CASSLRTSGRSRNEQFF
v_call: TRBV7-9; cdr3_length: 16; cdr3_aa: CASSLAQGTSTGELFF
v_call: TRBV5-6; cdr3_length: 17; cdr3_aa: CASSLVMTGGSNTEAFF
v_call: TRBV6-5; cdr3_length: 14; cdr3_aa: CASSPAGGYTEAFF
v_call: TRBV2; cdr3_length: 14; cdr3_aa: CASSSGLYQETQYF
v_call: TRBV28; cdr3_length: 16; cdr3_aa: CASSLMVPVSNYGYTF
v_call: TRBV24-1; cdr3_length: 13; cdr3_aa: CATSQGVGQPQHF
v_call: TRBV2; cdr3_length: 13; cdr3_aa: CASGGRGAQPQHF
v_call: TRBV5-1; cdr3_length: 14; cdr3_aa: CASSLATGAYEQYF
v_call: TRBV7-7; cdr3_length: 16; cdr3_aa: CASSLRLAGGGYEQYF
v_call: TRBV21-1; cdr3_length: 14; cdr3_aa: CASSKRDSDQPQHF
v_call: TRBV27; cdr3_length: 13; cdr3_aa: CASRYRRTDEQFF
v_call: TRBV27; cdr3_length: 20; cdr3_aa: CASSLTGLAGVGVGYNEQFF
v_call: TRBV6-6; cdr3_length: 14; cdr3_aa: CASSYRDGLREAFF
v_call: TRBV5-6; cdr3_length: 14; cdr3_aa: CASSLVGRGNEQFF
v_call: TRBV11-1; cdr3_length: 15; cdr3_aa: CASSLGRAQNTEAFF
v_call: TRBV3-1/TRBV3-2; cdr3_length: 15; cdr3_aa: CASSHRSGRALEQFF
v_call: TRBV5-3; cdr3_length: 15; cdr3_aa: CARSSATVQDTEAFF
v_call: TRBV7-6; cdr3_length: 13; cdr3_aa: CASSPGTPEEQYF
v_call: TRBV9; cdr3_length: 18; cdr3_aa: CASSVGPWPESKNTEAFF
v_call: TRBV28; cdr3_length: 11; cdr3_aa: CASSSPQPQHF
v_call: TRBV5-1; cdr3_length: 15; cdr3_aa: CASSFGDKYNSPLHF
v_call: TRBV6-5; cdr3_length: 13; cdr3_aa: CASRTRTTGELFF
v_call: TRBV5-4; cdr3_length: 16; cdr3_aa: CASSLGGSAAKDGYTF
v_call: TRBV19; cdr3_length: 12; cdr3_aa: CAPLGRDYGYTF
v_call: TRBV2; cdr3_length: 14; cdr3_aa: CASAREASNYGYTF
v_call: TRBV18; cdr3_length: 16; cdr3_aa: CASSPPGLTSTDTQYF
v_call: TRBV6-2/TRBV6-3; cdr3_length: 16; cdr3_aa: CASSLPPGLNTDTQYF
v_call: TRBV5-3; cdr3_length: 21; cdr3_aa: CARSQRTSGTAREGRKETQYF
v_call: TRBV28; cdr3_length: 16; cdr3_aa: CASRVGQSSYNSPLHF
v_call: TRBV7-8; cdr3_length: 14; cdr3_aa: CASSFGTLTDTQYF
v_call: TRBV15; cdr3_length: 16; cdr3_aa: CATSREFGGLGNTIYF
v_call: TRBV7-9; cdr3_length: 15; cdr3_aa: CASSLVGSFDNEQFF
v_call: TRBV10-3; cdr3_length: 17; cdr3_aa: CAIRDPTGSTSTDTQYF
v_call: TRBV19; cdr3_length: 15; cdr3_aa: CASSIASSGANVLTF
v_call: TRBV9; cdr3_length: 16; cdr3_aa: CASSVVTSGPTDTQYF
v_call: TRBV7-6; cdr3_length: 15; cdr3_aa: CASSSLGGGNTEAFF
v_call: TRBV4-3; cdr3_length: 16; cdr3_aa: CASSETGTGPGNTIYF
v_call: TRBV5-1; cdr3_length: 14; cdr3_aa: CASSPAGGPYTQYF
v_call: TRBV24-1; cdr3_length: 15; cdr3_aa: CATSDGDRNTGELFF
v_call: TRBV16; cdr3_length: 12; cdr3_aa: CASSQGGQPQHF
v_call: TRBV7-8; cdr3_length: 15; cdr3_aa: CASSQGGLAGVEQFF
v_call: TRBV6-5; cdr3_length: 14; cdr3_aa: CASSYSLLAGEQYF
v_call: TRBV30; cdr3_length: 13; cdr3_aa: CAWSLPGKRGYTF
v_call: TRBV30; cdr3_length: 14; cdr3_aa: CAWSNGLMNTEAFF
v_call: TRBV4-3; cdr3_length: 14; cdr3_aa: CASSFTRNTGELFF
v_call: TRBV11-2; cdr3_length: 13; cdr3_aa: CASSWAGSEKLFF
v_call: TRBV19; cdr3_length: 14; cdr3_aa: CATFDAKTNYGYTF
v_call: TRBV19; cdr3_length: 13; cdr3_aa: CASSIARDYGYTF
v_call: TRBV5-6; cdr3_length: 15; cdr3_aa: CASSLMLAGGYEQYF
v_call: TRBV13; cdr3_length: 14; cdr3_aa: CASSSDTTRETQYF
v_call: TRBV21-1; cdr3_length: 13; cdr3_aa: CATRGGAYNEQFF
v_call: TRBV7-9; cdr3_length: 18; cdr3_aa: CASSSPWTSGRSYNEQFF
v_call: TRBV9; cdr3_length: 13; cdr3_aa: CASSVLSYNEQFF
v_call: TRBV20-1; cdr3_length: 11; cdr3_aa: CSASEKNEQFF